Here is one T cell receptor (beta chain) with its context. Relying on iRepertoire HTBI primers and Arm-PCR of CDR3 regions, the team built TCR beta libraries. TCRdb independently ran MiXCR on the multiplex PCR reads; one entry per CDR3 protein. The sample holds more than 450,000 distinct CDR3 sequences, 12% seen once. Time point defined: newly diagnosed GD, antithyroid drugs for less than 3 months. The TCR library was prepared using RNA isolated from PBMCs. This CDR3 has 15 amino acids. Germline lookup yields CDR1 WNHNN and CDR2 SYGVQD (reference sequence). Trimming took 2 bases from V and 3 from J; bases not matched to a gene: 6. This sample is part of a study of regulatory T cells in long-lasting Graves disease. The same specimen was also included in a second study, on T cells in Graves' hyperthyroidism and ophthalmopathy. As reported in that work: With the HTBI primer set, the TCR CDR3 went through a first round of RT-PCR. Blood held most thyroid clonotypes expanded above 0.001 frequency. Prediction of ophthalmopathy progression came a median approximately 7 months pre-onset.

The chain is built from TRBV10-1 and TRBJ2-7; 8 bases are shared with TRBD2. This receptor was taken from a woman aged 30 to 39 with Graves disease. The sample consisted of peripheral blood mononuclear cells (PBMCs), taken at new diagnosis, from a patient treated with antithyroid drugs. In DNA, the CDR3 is TGCGCCAGCAGTGAGAGGATAGCGGGACGCTACGAGCAGTACTTC. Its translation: CASSERIAGRYEQYF.